This T cell receptor (beta chain) was captured by sequencing in a study of cytomegalovirus exposure and HLA in healthy donors. PCR used 60 Vbeta primers and 13 Jbeta primers. Profiling relied on immunoSEQ multiplex PCR, and the TCRdb table lists in-frame clones only, not all of them. The table lists some 120,000 clones, 80% of them singletons. The source of this sequence is a male donor in good health and CMV-seronegative. The specimen sequenced was PBMCs.

CDR3 sequence reads: CAREDRGGGGYTF. In DNA, the CDR3 is TGTGCCAGAGAGGACAGGGGAGGAGGTGGCTACACCTTC. The V call is TRBV28, the J call TRBJ1-2; 9 positions match TRBD1. The germline CDR1 and CDR2 sequences are MDHEN and SYDVKM. The CDR3 runs to 13 residues. V gave up 9 bases and J gave up 7 bases; unmatched junction bases: 9.